This is a list of T cell receptor beta chains from one sample in a study of T cells in narcolepsy. TCRdb keeps only in-frame clones here, not all; method: immunoSEQ multiplex PCR. The table has tens of thousands of clones, 85% seen once. Input material: memory (CD45RA-) CD4+ T cells from blood. These receptors all stem from a human donor in good health. The conserved cysteine and the conserved F or W are not part of the CDR3 here.

J gene: TRBJ2-7
V gene: TRBV6-1
CDR3 protein: ASSLRGTYYEQY

J gene: TRBJ1-5
V gene: TRBV5-1
CDR3 protein: ASSLGGDQPQH

J gene: TRBJ2-3
V gene: TRBV6-6
CDR3 protein: ASSPGLADSTDTQY

J gene: TRBJ2-1
V gene: TRBV18
CDR3 protein: ASSPLPGQGANEQF

J gene: TRBJ1-5
V gene: TRBV25-1
CDR3 protein: ASSPSVGGNQPQH

J gene: TRBJ2-5
V gene: TRBV6-5
CDR3 protein: ASSDGTSSETQY

J gene: TRBJ2-1
V gene: TRBV7-2
CDR3 protein: ASSLQAGDEQF

J gene: TRBJ2-1
V gene: TRBV18
CDR3 protein: ASSPPGSSYNEQF

J gene: TRBJ2-7
V gene: TRBV2
CDR3 protein: ASSVKLAGVEQY

J gene: TRBJ1-1
V gene: TRBV11-2
CDR3 protein: ASSLMGRRNTEAF

J gene: TRBJ2-5
V gene: TRBV6-5
CDR3 protein: ASSEGGRETQY

J gene: TRBJ2-1
V gene: TRBV6-1
CDR3 protein: ASTSFFEQF

J gene: TRBJ1-1
V gene: TRBV6-1
CDR3 protein: ASSEGLNTEAF

J gene: TRBJ1-2
V gene: TRBV5-8
CDR3 protein: ASSHEGTGYT

J gene: TRBJ2-1
V gene: TRBV4-2
CDR3 protein: ASSQDLTFKSEQF

J gene: TRBJ2-1
V gene: TRBV19
CDR3 protein: ASRKQGPDEQF

J gene: TRBJ2-1
V gene: TRBV4-3
CDR3 protein: ASSHPFSSGDRYKQF

J gene: TRBJ1-1
V gene: TRBV11-3
CDR3 protein: ASSYSRGQGGTEAF

J gene: TRBJ2-3
V gene: TRBV27
CDR3 protein: ASSLSASGSPTDTQY

J gene: TRBJ2-4
V gene: TRBV28
CDR3 protein: ASSFQGIWNIQY

J gene: TRBJ2-1
V gene: TRBV6-5
CDR3 protein: ASRLAGEQF

J gene: TRBJ2-7
V gene: TRBV6-6
CDR3 protein: ATTRDSYEQY

J gene: TRBJ2-2
V gene: TRBV7-9
CDR3 protein: ASSRATGTGELF

J gene: TRBJ2-3
V gene: TRBV19
CDR3 protein: ASSIGAAGDTQY

J gene: TRBJ2-2
V gene: TRBV28
CDR3 protein: ASSLIRGGGELF

J gene: TRBJ1-1
V gene: TRBV14
CDR3 protein: ASSRLGGNTEAF

J gene: TRBJ2-5
V gene: TRBV15
CDR3 protein: ATSWGTGETQY

J gene: TRBJ2-1
V gene: TRBV7-2
CDR3 protein: ASSLLASGTGNEQF

J gene: TRBJ1-2
V gene: TRBV6-1
CDR3 protein: ASIAGGSNGYT

J gene: TRBJ2-4
V gene: TRBV30
CDR3 protein: AWSVGQGVNIQY

J gene: TRBJ2-2
V gene: TRBV5-6
CDR3 protein: ASSLTGFRGTGELF

J gene: TRBJ2-1
V gene: TRBV5-1
CDR3 protein: ASSQDPGSYNEQF

J gene: TRBJ1-1
V gene: TRBV30
CDR3 protein: AWRTKGRGGITEAF

J gene: TRBJ1-5
V gene: TRBV30
CDR3 protein: AWSGTGYQPQH

J gene: TRBJ2-3
V gene: TRBV15
CDR3 protein: ATGQGQGWGTQY

J gene: TRBJ2-1
V gene: TRBV28
CDR3 protein: ASSKTLLANEQF

J gene: TRBJ2-1
V gene: TRBV19
CDR3 protein: ASSPGTSAFYEQF

J gene: TRBJ2-1
V gene: TRBV7-2
CDR3 protein: ASSLGPNRGSTYNEQF

J gene: TRBJ2-1
V gene: TRBV14
CDR3 protein: ASSPRTSGTGEF